These 15 T cell receptor beta chains were sequenced from one sample in a study of cytomegalovirus exposure and HLA in healthy donors. Primers included in the PCR were 60 Vbeta and 13 Jbeta primers. Repertoires were generated with immunoSEQ multiplex PCR, while TCRdb's copy carries only in-frame clones and drops some. The data contain under 140,000 clones, more than 60% of them singletons. Input material: PBMCs. Every receptor here comes from a man aged 25 to 40 in good health and CMV-seropositive.

This chain joins TRBV6-1 and TRBJ1-5; 9 bases match TRBD1. Germline CDR1 reads MNHNS; CDR2 reads SASEGT. With V trimmed by 2 bases and J by 0 bases, 8 bases remained unmatched. This CDR3 region has 18 residues. The CDR3: CASSELRQGGLSNQPQHF. CDR3 DNA: TGTGCCAGCAGTGAATTACGACAGGGGGGCCTTAGCAATCAGCCCCAGCATTTT.

The chain employs TRBV5-1 and TRBJ2-7; D is possibly TRBD2 (6 bases). V lost 3 bases and J 2 bases, leaving 18 bases between the germline ends. Per germline, CDR1 SGHRS and CDR2 YFSETQ. This CDR3 region has 16 residues. CDR3 region: CASSSDRDSRAYEQYF. In nucleotides, the CDR3 is TGCGCCAGCAGCTCAGACCGGGACTCCCGTGCCTACGAGCAGTACTTC.

This clone was counted between two and nine times. J is TRBJ2-7 and V is TRBV2; TRBD1 agrees at 7 bases. Losses at the gene ends were 3 bases for V and 6 bases for J; bases not matched to a gene: 14. Germline CDR1 is SNHLY and CDR2 is FYNNEI. This CDR3 contains 16 residues. CDR3 residues: CASSEGQQILGLEQYF. Here the CDR3 DNA reads TGTGCCAGCAGTGAGGGACAGCAAATTTTGGGCCTCGAGCAGTACTTC.

This clone was recorded once. The CDR3 DNA sequence: TGTGCCAGCTCACCTGGGACAGACTATATCCAAGAGACCCAGTACTTC. Its protein product is CASSPGTDYIQETQYF. The chain is built from TRBV18 and TRBJ2-5, with 7 bases identical to TRBD1. CDR1 is KGHSH and CDR2 is LQKENI in the germline V gene. V dropped 3 bases and J dropped 1; count of bases not matched to a gene: 8. CDR3 length equals 16 residues. The full variable domain, completed using reference TRBV18 and TRBJ2-5, is NAGVMQNPRHLVRRRGQEARLRCSPMKGHSHVYWYRQLPEEGLKFMVYLQKENIIDESGMPKERFSAEFPKEGPSILRIQQVVRGDSAAYFCASSPGTDYIQETQYFGPGTRLLVL.

This clone was observed once. This chain uses TRBV14 with TRBJ2-1, with 7 bases matching TRBD1. The CDR3 consists of 15 residues. In germline, CDR1 is SGHDN, CDR2 FVKESK. V lost 0 bases and J lost 7; bases outside the gene matches: 6. DNA for the CDR3: TGTGCCAGCAGCCAAGATCCAGGGGGAAGGAATGAGCAGTTCTTC. Encoded protein: CASSQDPGGRNEQFF.

The CDR3 loop is CASTRVLAGLGGGELFF. CDR3 coding DNA: TGCGCCAGCACCCGAGTGCTAGCGGGGTTGGGGGGCGGGGAGCTGTTTTTT. The chain couples TRBV4-1 to TRBJ2-2, with TRBD2 matching over 9 bases. The CDR3 runs 17 residues. Looked up from germline, CDR1 is MGHRA and CDR2 is YSYEKL. The J segment lost 7 bases and the V segment lost 7 bases, leaving 16 bases of the junction unmatched.

Regarding this clone: Germline is not matched at one junction end, which may reflect a read error. V gene TRBV7-9 combines with J gene TRBJ1-4; D is uncertain. The CDR3 is 13 amino acids. Germline loops: CDR1 SEHNR, CDR2 FQNEAQ (reference sequence). CDR3 nucleotides: TGTTCCAGCAGCTTGACCGGGAATGAAAAACTGTTTTTT. Protein sequence: CSSSLTGNEKLFF.

The CDR3: CASSHRWGTSGGADTQYF. CDR3 nucleotides: TGTGCCAGCAGCCACCGGTGGGGGACTAGCGGGGGGGCAGATACGCAGTATTTT. The genes are TRBV11-2 and TRBJ2-3; 16 bases are shared with TRBD2. CDR1 and CDR2 (germline): SGHAT, FQNNGV. The V segment lost 5 bases and the J segment 4 bases; nucleotides outside the gene matches: 9. The CDR3 length is 18 residues.

J is TRBJ2-7 and V is TRBV9; 7 bases line up with TRBD1. Looked up from germline, CDR1 is SGDLS and CDR2 is YYNGEE. The J segment lost 6 bases and the V segment lost 4 bases, leaving 10 bases of the junction unmatched. This CDR3 has 14 residues. As DNA, the CDR3 is TGTGCCAGCAGCCTACGGACAGGAATGGGCGAGCAGTACTTC. Translation: CASSLRTGMGEQYF.

The V and J genes are TRBV9 and TRBJ2-2; D remains unclear. The CDR3 length is 15 residues. CDR1 is SGDLS, CDR2 YYNGEE, per germline. V gave up 2 bases and J gave up 5 bases, with 13 bases separating them. The chain's CDR3 is CASSVAEEGTGELFF. The CDR3 nucleotides read TGTGCCAGCAGCGTCGCCGAGGAAGGAACCGGGGAGCTGTTTTTT. Supplemented by reference TRBV9 and TRBJ2-2, the full variable domain reads DSGVTQTPKHLITATGQRVTLRCSPRSGDLSVYWYQQSLDQGLQFLIQYYNGEERAKGNILERFSAQQFPDLHSELNLSSLELGDSALYFCASSVAEEGTGELFFGEGSRLTVL.

This clone was counted a single time. This chain connects TRBV6-5 to TRBJ1-2; D is undetermined. CDR3 length equals 11 residues. CDR1 is MNHEY, CDR2 SVGAGI, per germline. The ends were cut back, 11 bases at V and 8 bases at J, with 15 bases in the middle. The CDR3 DNA reads TGTGCCTCGGCGTTTGGCGGAGGCTACACCTTC. It is translated as CASAFGGGYTF.

This clone turned up a few times. V and J are TRBV6-1 and TRBJ1-5, with no clear D. The germline V and J ends were trimmed by 0 bases and 11 bases, with 14 bases remaining between them. The CDR3 has 14 amino acids. Germline lookup yields CDR1 MNHNS and CDR2 SASEGT. The DNA for the CDR3 is TGTGCCAGCAGTGAAGCGCACAGATTGTTGACCCAGCATTTT. Translating gives CASSEAHRLLTQHF.

The genes are TRBV28 and TRBJ1-6; 8 nucleotides align to TRBD1. There are 15 residues in the CDR3. The germline CDR1 and CDR2 sequences are MDHEN and SYDVKM. Trimming took 7 bases from V and 10 from J; bases not matched to a gene: 12. The CDR3 DNA follows: TGTGCCAGCACAAAAGGGGGACAGGCCTCATCACCCCTCCACTTT. Residues: CASTKGGQASSPLHF.

This chain uses TRBV19 with TRBJ1-4, with unresolved D. In germline, CDR1 is LNHDA, CDR2 SQIVND (reference sequence). The V and J ends lost 3 bases and 8 bases respectively, with 19 bases between them. This CDR3 contains 16 residues. CDR3 bases: TGTGCCAGTAGTATCTCATCGAGGGCGCAATGGGAAAAACTGTTTTTT. Amino acid sequence: CASSISSRAQWEKLFF. Based on the CDR3 plus reference TRBV19 and TRBJ1-4, the full variable domain is DGGITQSPKYLFRKEGQNVTLSCEQNLNHDAMYWYRQDPGQGLRLIYYSQIVNDFQKGDIAEGYSVSREKKESFPLTVTSAQKNPTAFYLCASSISSRAQWEKLFFGSGTQLSVL.

This chain connects TRBV27 to TRBJ1-5; TRBD1 aligns across 7 bases. The length of the CDR3 is 16 residues. After removal of 4 bases from V and 0 bases from J, the junction contained 6 bases not matched to a gene. Germline CDR1 and CDR2: MNHEY and SMNVEV (reference sequence). CDR3 in amino acids: CASSSLQGDSNQPQHF. The CDR3 nucleotides read TGTGCCAGCAGTTCACTTCAGGGGGATAGCAATCAGCCCCAGCATTTT.